The present T cell receptor (beta chain) was sequenced within a study of T-cell memory formation after mild COVID-19. Whole-study results and caveats: Contracting CD8+ clones were enriched in EMRA, CD4+ mainly in CM and EM.

With respect to this clonotype: What it binds is unknown.

This CDR3 region has 16 residues. CDR1 is DFQATT and CDR2 is SNEGSKA in the germline V gene (reference sequence). With 1 base clipped from V and 5 bases from J, the junction kept 2 bases outside the gene matches. 5'RACE primed at constant segments yielded TCR alpha and TCR beta cDNA libraries bearing sample barcodes and UMIs. TCRdb used MiXCR to reprocess the 5' RACE reads, holding one entry per CDR3 protein. The sample shows about 470,000 distinct CDR3 sequences, approximately 25% of them seen only once. The sample was PBMCs or a T cell subset sorted from them (not recorded which). This chain joins TRBV20-1 and TRBJ2-2, with 15 bases matching TRBD2. The source is an adult woman who had mild COVID-19 (a few samples of this study predate the infection). Cell type and time point are not known. DNA for the CDR3: TGCAGTGCTAGAGCCGGACTAGCGGGGGGGACCGGGGAGCTGTTTTTT. This translates into CSARAGLAGGTGELFF.